The sequence of this T cell receptor beta chain was determined in a study of shared clonotypes between healthy human individuals (dated by TCRdb to between 2020 and 2021). Broadly, across the study: The cohort comprised a couple of women and a few men aged 18 to 49 years. The study deeply sequenced blood TCR repertoires of five healthy adults to estimate repertoire size and the extent of clonotype sharing between individuals. Per donor, three plates each were used for CD4 naive and CD4 memory, two for CD8 naive, and one for CD8 memory. Between about 0.9 and 9 billion PBMCs per donor were obtained by leukapheresis. To increase sequencing depth and limit assay-specific biases, different laboratories used diverse techniques to prepare libraries and sequence TCR repertoires.

As encoded in the germline V gene (reference sequence), CDR1 is SEHNR while CDR2 is FQNEAQ. The CDR3 goes from the cysteine to the phenylalanine over 16 residues. The entry retains the CDR3 DNA only, 48 bases that are in frame from base 1. V is pared back by 2 bases and J by 4 bases, with 17 bases lying between the germline termini. Using the deep immunoSEQ assay, TCR CDR3 regions were amplified from genomic DNA by multiplex PCR. Extracted genomic DNA from each cell subset was spread evenly across all wells of several immunoSEQ 96-well plates, with each plate serving as a replicate. For sorted subsets, around 200 ng genomic DNA, equal to 30,000 or so T cell genomes, was loaded into each replicate PCR. The purified libraries were quantified using a Qubit 3.0 fluorometer, sized with a Bioanalyzer 2100, and then quantified again using the KAPA Library Quantification kit. Every immunoSEQ 96-well plate was sequenced on a dedicated single-read 150-cycle Illumina NextSeq 550 flow cell. The study's processing was this. Because only junctional sequences without quality scores were contained in the immunoSEQ output, filtering matching that applied to full-length reads could not be performed. To assign V/J genes and CDR3, sequences were annotated against IMGT germline references using PyIR, a Python wrapper for IgBLAST v1.9. Reads with weak V/J assignments (E-value above 1e-6), missing CDR3, stop codons, out-of-frame junctions, or ambiguous translated residues were removed. V3J clonotypes were defined by identical inferred V gene, J gene, and CDR3 amino acid sequence. Percentage overlap between repertoires was calculated by dividing the number of shared unique clonotypes by the size of the smaller repertoire. Three approaches were used to assess repertoire richness: RTK rarefaction, the Chao1 estimator, and Recon v2.1 estimates of unobserved clonotypes. For all TCRbeta clonotypes obtained by the gDNA method from four donors, generation probabilities were computed with OLGA. The immuneACCESS repertoire file appears here via TCRdb, limited to in-frame rearrangements. These files lack a portion of the clones; in checked studies, under half of the deficit traces to unresolved V genes, and the cause of the others is not known. Clone size and the V and J calls come from that table; the DNA yielded D and trimming. The sample contains around 2,000,000 clones, 95% of them found a single time. 0.13% of the sample goes to the ten largest clones.

Concerning this clone: Its antigen is unknown. No clone much larger than this one lies a single base away; base qualities are absent.

General conclusions and limits of the study: Sampling was restricted to blood, and TCR repertoires in tissue are likely to differ from TCR repertoires in blood. Higher generation probabilities were observed for clonotypes shared by all four sorted-subset donors than for non-shared clonotypes. The genetic and exposure-history diversity represented was limited by the small number of donors. Pairwise subsampling led to the expectation that sequencing depth would affect the degree of clonotype sharing among donors. Naive subsets generally had larger estimated clonotype richness than memory subsets did. Even with the large sequencing depth, rarefaction of the sorted-subset datasets indicated that sequencing was incomplete. When a handful of donors were compared, the shared fraction of clonotypes was about 5.5% for naive CD4, more than 3% for naive CD8, 2% to 2.5% for memory CD4, and around 0.37% for memory CD8.

The donors were healthy, HIV-negative adults who had no recently reported acute infections or vaccinations. All donors were Caucasian adults living in Nashville, Tennessee, USA. CD4+ T cells were enriched through magnetic negative selection, after which naive cells were positively selected on CD45RA and the remaining negative fraction served as the memory subset. Blood was obtained by leukapheresis, after which PBMCs were separated by Ficoll-Histopaque density gradient centrifugation and cryopreserved in liquid nitrogen vapor phase. Analytical flow cytometry was used to check the purity and quantity of each magnetically sorted T cell population. Each sorted fraction had its genomic DNA isolated and then quantified by UV absorbance on a Nanodrop 2000c.

The V and J genes are TRBV7-9 and TRBJ2-5; D gene: possibly TRBD1, on 6 matching bases. The sample taken for sequencing was naive CD4+ T cells sorted from blood. The label giving this sample's cell subset or site can be read as: CD45RA+ positively selected. This TCR was recovered from a man aged 18-30 years in good health. The DNA reads as follows: TGTGCCAGCAGCTTACTCGGGGCAGGGGATCGAGAGACCCAGTACTTC. Its translation is CASSLLGAGDRETQYF.